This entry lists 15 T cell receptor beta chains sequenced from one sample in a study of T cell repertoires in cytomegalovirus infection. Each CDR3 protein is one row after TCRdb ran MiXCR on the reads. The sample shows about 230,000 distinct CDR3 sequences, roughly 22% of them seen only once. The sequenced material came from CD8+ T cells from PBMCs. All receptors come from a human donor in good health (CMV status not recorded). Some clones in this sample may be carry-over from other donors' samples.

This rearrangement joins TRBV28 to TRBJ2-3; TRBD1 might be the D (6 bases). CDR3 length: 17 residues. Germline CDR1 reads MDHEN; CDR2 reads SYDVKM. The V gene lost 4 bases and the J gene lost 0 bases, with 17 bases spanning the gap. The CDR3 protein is CASSSLTGHPSTDTQYF. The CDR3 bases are TGTGCCAGCAGTTCCCTAACAGGGCACCCTAGCACAGATACGCAGTATTTT.

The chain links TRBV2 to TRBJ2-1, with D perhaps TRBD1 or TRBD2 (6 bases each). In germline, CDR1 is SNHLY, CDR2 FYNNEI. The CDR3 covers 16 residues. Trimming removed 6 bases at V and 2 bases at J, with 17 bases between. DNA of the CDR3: TGTGCCAGCAGCCATGGTGGGGGCGGGACCTACAATGAGCAGTTCTTC. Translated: CASSHGGGGTYNEQFF.

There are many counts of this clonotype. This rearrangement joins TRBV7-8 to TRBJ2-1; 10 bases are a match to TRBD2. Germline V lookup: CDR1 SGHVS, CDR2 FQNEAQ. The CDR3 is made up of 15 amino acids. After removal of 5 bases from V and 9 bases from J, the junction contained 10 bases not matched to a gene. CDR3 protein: CASSPPTSGHSEQFF. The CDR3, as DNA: TGTGCCAGCAGCCCACCGACTAGCGGGCATAGTGAGCAGTTCTTC.

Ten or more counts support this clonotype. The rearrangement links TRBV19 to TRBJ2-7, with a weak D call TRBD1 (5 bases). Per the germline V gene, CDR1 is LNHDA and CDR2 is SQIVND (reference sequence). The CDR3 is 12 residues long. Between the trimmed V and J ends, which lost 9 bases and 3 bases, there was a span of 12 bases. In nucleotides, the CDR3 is TGTGCCAGCCACGACAGCGTCTACGAGCAGTACTTC. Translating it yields CASHDSVYEQYF.

CDR3 in DNA: TGTGCCAGCAGCTTCGAACAGCCAGGAATGGGCTACACCTTC. It codes for CASSFEQPGMGYTF. V and J are TRBV7-7 and TRBJ1-2; no clear D. V lost 3 bases, J lost 8 bases, and 16 bases lay in between. Germline V lookup: CDR1 SSHAT, CDR2 FNYEAQ (reference sequence). The CDR3 spans 14 residues. Variable domain in full (rest from reference TRBV7-7 and TRBJ1-2): GAGVSQSPRYKVTKRGQDVTLRCDPISSHATLYWYQQALGQGPEFLTYFNYEAQPDKSGLPSDRFSAERPEGSISTLTIQRTEQRDSAMYRCASSFEQPGMGYTFGSGTRLTVV.

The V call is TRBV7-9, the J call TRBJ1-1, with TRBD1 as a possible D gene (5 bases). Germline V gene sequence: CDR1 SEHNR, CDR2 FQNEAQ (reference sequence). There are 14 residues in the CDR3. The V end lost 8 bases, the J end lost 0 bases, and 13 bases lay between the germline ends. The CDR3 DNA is TGTGCCAGCTGGTTGGGGGGAATGAACACTGAAGCTTTCTTT. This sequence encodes CASWLGGMNTEAFF.

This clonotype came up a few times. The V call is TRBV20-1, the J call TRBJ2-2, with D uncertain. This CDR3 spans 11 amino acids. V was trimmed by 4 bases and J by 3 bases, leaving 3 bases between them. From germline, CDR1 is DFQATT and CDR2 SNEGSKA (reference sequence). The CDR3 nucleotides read TGCAGTGCTACGGACACCGGGGAGCTGTTTTTT. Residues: CSATDTGELFF.

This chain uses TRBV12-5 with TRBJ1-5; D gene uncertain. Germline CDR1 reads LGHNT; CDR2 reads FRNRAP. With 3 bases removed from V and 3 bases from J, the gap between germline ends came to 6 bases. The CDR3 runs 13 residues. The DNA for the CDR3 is TGTGCTAGTGGTTTCATGGTCAATCAGCCCCAGCATTTT. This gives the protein CASGFMVNQPQHF.

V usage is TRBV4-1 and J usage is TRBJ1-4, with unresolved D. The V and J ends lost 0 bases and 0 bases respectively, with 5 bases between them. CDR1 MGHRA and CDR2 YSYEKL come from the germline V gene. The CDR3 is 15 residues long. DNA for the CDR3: TGCGCCAGCAGCCAAGAGCACTCAACTAATGAAAAACTGTTTTTT. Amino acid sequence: CASSQEHSTNEKLFF.

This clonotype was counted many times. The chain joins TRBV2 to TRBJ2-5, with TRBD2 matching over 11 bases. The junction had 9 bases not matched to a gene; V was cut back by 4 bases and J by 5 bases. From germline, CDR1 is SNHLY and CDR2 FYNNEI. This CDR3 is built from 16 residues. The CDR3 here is CASSGVAGGPGETQYF. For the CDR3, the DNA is TGTGCCAGCAGTGGAGTAGCGGGGGGGCCAGGGGAGACCCAGTACTTC.

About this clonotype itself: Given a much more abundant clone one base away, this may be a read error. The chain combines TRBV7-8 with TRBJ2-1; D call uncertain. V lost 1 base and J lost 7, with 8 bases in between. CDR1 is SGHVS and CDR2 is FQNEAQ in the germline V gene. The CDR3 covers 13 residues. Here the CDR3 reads CASSLVWGNEQFF. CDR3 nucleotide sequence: TGTGCCAGCAGCTTAGTGTGGGGAAATGAGCAGTTCTTC.

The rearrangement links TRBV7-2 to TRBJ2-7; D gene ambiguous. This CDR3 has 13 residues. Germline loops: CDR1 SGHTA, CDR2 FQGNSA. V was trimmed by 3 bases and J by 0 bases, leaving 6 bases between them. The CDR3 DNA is TGTGCCAGCAGCTTCCGCCTCTCCTACGAGCAGTACTTC. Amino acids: CASSFRLSYEQYF.

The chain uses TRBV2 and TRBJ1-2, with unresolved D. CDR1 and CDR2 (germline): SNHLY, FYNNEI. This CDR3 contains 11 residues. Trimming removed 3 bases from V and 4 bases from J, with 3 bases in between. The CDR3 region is CASSDPYGYTF. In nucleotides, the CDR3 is TGTGCCAGCAGTGACCCCTATGGCTACACCTTC.

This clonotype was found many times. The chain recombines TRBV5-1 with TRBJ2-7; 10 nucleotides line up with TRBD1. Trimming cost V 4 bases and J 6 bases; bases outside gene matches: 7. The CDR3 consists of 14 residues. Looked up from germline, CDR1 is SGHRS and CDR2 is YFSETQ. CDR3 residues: CASSTSGTGVEQYF. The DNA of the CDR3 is TGCGCCAGCAGCACCTCCGGGACAGGGGTCGAGCAGTACTTC.

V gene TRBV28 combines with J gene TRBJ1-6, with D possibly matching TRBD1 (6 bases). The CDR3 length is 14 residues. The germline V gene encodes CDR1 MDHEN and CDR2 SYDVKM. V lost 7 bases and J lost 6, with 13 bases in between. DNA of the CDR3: TGTGCCAGCAATCAGGACAGTTTTAATTCACCCCTCCACTTT. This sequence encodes CASNQDSFNSPLHF.